This T cell receptor beta chain originates from a study of blood T cell repertoires in COVID-19. Study details: Sample material is recorded as cDNA or gDNA derived from T cells, B-cell-depleted T cells, or PBMCs.

Some clones are missing from TCRdb's copy, which holds only in-frame ones; the method was immunoSEQ multiplex PCR. Of 130,000 or so clones in the sample, approximately 70% were seen once. CDR1 and CDR2 from the germline V gene are PRHDT and FYEKMQ (reference sequence). V lost 5 bases to trimming and J lost 4 bases, with 14 bases between them. The CDR3 consists of 15 residues. This chain uses TRBV13 with TRBJ1-4; no clear D gene. Source material: peripheral blood. This clonotype was sampled from a woman aged 70-85 years with acute or convalescent COVID-19. CDR3 amino acids: CASSAREQINEKLFF. For the CDR3, the DNA is TGTGCCAGCAGCGCGAGGGAACAGATTAATGAAAAACTGTTTTTT.